The 30 T cell receptor beta chains below were found in one sample sequenced in a study of cytomegalovirus exposure and HLA in healthy donors. The PCR used 60 Vbeta and 13 Jbeta primers. Data came from immunoSEQ multiplex PCR; TCRdb stores just in-frame clones and leaves some out. The table lists 85,000 to 100,000 clones, approximately 71% of them singletons, with 2.5% to 3% in the top ten. Sequenced sample: PBMCs. The source is a man aged 45-60 years in good health and CMV-seronegative.

CDR3 loop: CASRAEEKLFF. Written as DNA, the CDR3 is TGTGCCAGCCGCGCGGAAGAAAAACTGTTTTTT. V gene TRBV6-5 combines with J gene TRBJ1-4; no reliable D call. This CDR3 is 11 amino acids long. The V gene lost 8 bases and the J gene lost 8 bases, with 9 bases spanning the gap. Germline CDR1 and CDR2: MNHEY and SVGAGI.

Only one count was recorded for this clone. V and J are TRBV14 and TRBJ1-2, with D possibly being TRBD1 (5 bases). CDR3 length equals 13 residues. Germline-derived CDR1 and CDR2 are SGHDN and FVKESK. V dropped 3 bases and J dropped 8 bases, with 13 bases sitting between them. The CDR3 spells CASSHQGSWGYTF. The CDR3 DNA reads TGTGCCAGCAGCCACCAGGGATCGTGGGGCTACACCTTC.

J is TRBJ2-7 and V is TRBV5-8; D is perhaps TRBD2 (5 bases). The length of the CDR3 is 13 residues. CDR1 is SGHTS and CDR2 is YDEGEE in the germline V gene. Deletions cut 3 bases from V and 6 bases from J, with 13 bases between. The CDR3 reads CASSYPEVPEQYV. The CDR3 region has the DNA TGTGCCAGCAGCTACCCGGAGGTCCCCGAGCAGTACGTC.

V is TRBV14 and J is TRBJ1-3; TRBD1 might be the D (6 bases). CDR1 SGHDN and CDR2 FVKESK come from the germline V gene. The V gene lost 1 base and the J gene lost 4 bases, with 17 bases spanning the gap. The CDR3 length is 17 residues. CDR3 region: CASSQVDSRVVGNTIYF. The CDR3, as DNA: TGTGCCAGCAGCCAAGTGGACAGCAGGGTAGTCGGAAACACCATATATTTT.

The chain couples TRBV11-3 to TRBJ1-1; D is perhaps TRBD1 (5 bases). Trimming pared 5 bases from V and 10 bases from J, leaving 20 bases between. The germline V gene encodes CDR1 SGHNT and CDR2 YENEEA. The CDR3 extends over 14 amino acids. The CDR3 region has the DNA TGTGCCAGCAGCCACTCCGGGAGGGGTTTTCGAGCTTTCTTT. Translated: CASSHSGRGFRAFF.

This clone was counted between two and nine times. This chain links TRBV30 with TRBJ2-3, with TRBD2 matching over 7 bases. Trimming took 4 bases from V and 0 from J; bases not matched to a gene: 4. The CDR3 is 14 amino acids. Looked up from germline, CDR1 is GTSNPN and CDR2 is SVGIG (reference sequence). CDR3 sequence reads: CAWKAGVSTDTQYF. CDR3 bases: TGTGCCTGGAAGGCGGGAGTGAGCACAGATACGCAGTATTTT.

CDR3 in amino acids: CASSLGLAKNNEQFF. CDR3 coding DNA: TGTGCCAGCAGCCTGGGACTAGCGAAAAACAATGAGCAGTTCTTC. The chain links TRBV7-2 to TRBJ2-1; 10 positions match TRBD2. Per the germline V gene, CDR1 is SGHTA and CDR2 is FQGNSA. This CDR3 has 15 residues. Trimming took 5 bases from V and 5 from J; bases not matched to a gene: 6.

V is TRBV5-6 and J is TRBJ1-2, with D possibly being TRBD1 (6 bases). Looked up from germline, CDR1 is SGHDT and CDR2 is YYEEEE. Trimming pared 0 bases from V and 0 bases from J, leaving 9 bases between. The CDR3 is 15 amino acids. Written as DNA, the CDR3 is TGTGCCAGCAGCTTGGACTACAGGGCTAACTATGGCTACACCTTC. This gives the protein CASSLDYRANYGYTF.

The J gene is TRBJ2-1, the V gene TRBV7-2; 13 bases line up with TRBD2. The germline gives CDR1 SGHTA, CDR2 FQGNSA. V dropped 3 bases and J dropped 6; count of bases not matched to a gene: 5. The CDR3 is 16 amino acids. The CDR3 nucleotides are TGTGCCAGCAGCTTGCCGGGACTAGCGGGATTCAATGAGCAGTTCTTC. Translated: CASSLPGLAGFNEQFF.

The chain couples TRBV18 to TRBJ1-5; D gene uncertain. The CDR3 loop spans 13 amino acids. The germline V gene encodes CDR1 KGHSH and CDR2 LQKENI. V was clipped by 2 bases and J by 10 bases, with 12 bases between them. Here the CDR3 reads CASSPMPGVPQHF. CDR3 DNA: TGTGCCAGCTCACCAATGCCGGGTGTACCCCAGCATTTT.

This clone was counted a few times. The chain carries TRBV5-4 and TRBJ1-2; 7 nucleotides agree with TRBD1. The CDR3 has 14 residues. Germline loops: CDR1 SGHNT, CDR2 YYREEE (reference sequence). With 4 bases clipped from V and 5 bases from J, the junction kept 8 bases outside the gene matches. CDR3 nucleotides: TGTGCCAGCAGCGCGGGACAGATCTTATATGGCTACACCTTC. Translating it yields CASSAGQILYGYTF.

This clone was observed a few times. The chain is built from TRBV7-9 and TRBJ2-4, with D unresolved. Trimming removed 1 base from V and 6 bases from J, with 10 bases in between. The CDR3 has 14 residues. CDR1 and CDR2 (germline): SEHNR, FQNEAQ (reference sequence). CDR3 residues: CASSLGSPPNIQYF. For the CDR3, the DNA is TGTGCCAGCAGCTTAGGTAGCCCGCCAAACATTCAGTACTTC.

This clone appeared a single time. The chain is built from TRBV14 and TRBJ2-1; 9 bases line up with TRBD1. The V segment lost 4 bases and the J segment 4 bases; nucleotides outside the gene matches: 5. CDR1 SGHDN and CDR2 FVKESK come from the germline V gene. This CDR3 has 15 amino acids. This chain's CDR3 is CASSPDRGTYNEQFF. The CDR3 DNA follows: TGTGCCAGCAGCCCCGACAGGGGGACATACAATGAGCAGTTCTTC.

The genes are TRBV19 and TRBJ2-6, with TRBD1 matching over 10 bases. The CDR3 consists of 18 residues. The germline V gene has CDR1 LNHDA and CDR2 SQIVND (reference sequence). V lost 5 bases, J lost 0 bases, and 7 bases stayed unmatched. In DNA, the CDR3 is TGTGCCAGTAGTCCCCGGGACAGGGGCCCCTCTGGGGCCAACGTCCTGACTTTC. It codes for CASSPRDRGPSGANVLTF. The complete variable domain, with remaining parts taken from reference TRBV19 and TRBJ2-6, reads DGGITQSPKYLFRKEGQNVTLSCEQNLNHDAMYWYRQDPGQGLRLIYYSQIVNDFQKGDIAEGYSVSREKKESFPLTVTSAQKNPTAFYLCASSPRDRGPSGANVLTFGAGSRLTVL.

This clone was counted at least ten times. CDR3 loop: CASSSLGIAGSGQYV. The CDR3 nucleotides are TGTGCCAGCAGTTCCCTCGGGATAGCGGGTTCGGGGCAGTACGTC. The chain is built from TRBV5-6 and TRBJ2-7; TRBD2 aligns across 7 bases. The CDR3 sequence is 15 residues long. V was pared by 5 bases and J by 9 bases, with 17 bases of the junction left unmatched. Germline V gives CDR1 SGHDT, CDR2 YYEEEE.

The chain combines TRBV2 with TRBJ1-4; D might be TRBD1 (6 bases). The CDR3 loop spans 15 amino acids. The germline V and J ends were trimmed by 1 base and 10 bases, with 16 bases remaining between them. CDR1 and CDR2 (germline): SNHLY, FYNNEI. The CDR3, as DNA: TGTGCCAGCAGTGAAGAGAGGCAGGGGATTGGAAAACTGTTTTTT. Translating gives CASSEERQGIGKLFF. Full variable domain (remainder filled in from reference TRBV2 and TRBJ1-4): EPEVTQTPSHQVTQMGQEVILRCVPISNHLYFYWYRQILGQKVEFLVSFYNNEISEKSEIFDDQFSVERPDGSNFTLKIRSTKLEDSAMYFCASSEERQGIGKLFFGSGTQLSVL.

V gene TRBV27 combines with J gene TRBJ2-3; TRBD2 agrees at 8 bases. V lost 2 bases to trimming and J lost 6 bases; unmatched junction nucleotides: 4. The CDR3 runs 14 residues. Per the germline V gene, CDR1 is MNHEY and CDR2 is SMNVEV (reference sequence). CDR3 sequence reads: CASSLRLAFDTQYF. In nucleotides, the CDR3 is TGTGCCAGCAGTTTAAGACTAGCGTTCGATACGCAGTATTTT.

V usage is TRBV18 and J usage is TRBJ2-1; D may be TRBD2 (5 bases). Trimming shortened V by 4 bases and J by 0 bases, and 10 bases separated the two germline ends. Germline CDR1 is KGHSH and CDR2 is LQKENI. This CDR3 is 15 amino acids long. CDR3 sequence reads: CASSLNRDSYNEQFF. The CDR3 DNA follows: TGTGCCAGCTCACTAAACCGGGACTCCTACAATGAGCAGTTCTTC.

The CDR3 region is CASSLRLSGEQYF. In DNA, the CDR3 is TGTGCCAGCAGCCTACGTCTCTCGGGCGAGCAGTACTTC. The gene calls are TRBV4-2 and TRBJ2-7; no reliable D call. The germline CDR1 and CDR2 sequences are LGHNA and YNFKEQ. Between the trimmed V and J ends, which lost 4 bases and 6 bases, there was a span of 13 bases. This CDR3 region has 13 residues.

The chain recombines TRBV7-2 with TRBJ1-5; tentative D call: TRBD1 (5 bases). This CDR3 is 16 amino acids long. V shed 2 bases and J shed 2 bases, with 13 bases lying between them. Germline CDR1 is SGHTA and CDR2 is FQGNSA. The CDR3 spells CASSLSHRWGNQPQHF. CDR3 coding DNA: TGTGCCAGCAGCTTATCGCACAGGTGGGGCAATCAGCCCCAGCATTTT.

This clone was found many times. The rearrangement links TRBV19 to TRBJ1-1, with 10 bases fitting TRBD1. Germline trimming cut 1 base from V and 3 bases from J; bases unmatched to any gene: 14. The CDR3 sequence is 19 residues long. Per germline, CDR1 LNHDA and CDR2 SQIVND (reference sequence). CDR3 DNA: TGTGCCAGTAGTATAGTGGAGTTGGGGACAGGGGCGTCGGACACTGAAGCTTTCTTT. It translates to CASSIVELGTGASDTEAFF.

This clone has only a few counts. This CDR3 fails to terminate in the conserved phenylalanine or tryptophan, so it likely reflects a read error. The DNA is left out, because the CDR3 cannot be placed on it with certainty; the CDR3 is given as TCRdb lists it. CDR3 sequence reads: CASSQDLDRAPSRR. V is TRBV14 and J is TRBJ1-1; the table gives TRBD1 as D, unverified against the DNA. Germline V gene data show CDR1 as SGHDN and CDR2 as FVKESK. The CDR3 numbers 14 amino acids, ends counted.

This chain links TRBV6-6 with TRBJ2-7; D call uncertain. Trimming stripped 6 bases from V and 0 bases from J, with 3 bases between. This CDR3 comprises 11 residues. Per the germline V gene, CDR1 is MNHNY and CDR2 is SVGAGI (reference sequence). The CDR3 loop is CASSRSYEQYF. The CDR3 DNA reads as TGTGCCAGCAGCCGCTCCTACGAGCAGTACTTC.

The V and J genes are TRBV5-1 and TRBJ2-3, with TRBD1 matching over 9 bases. V trimming: 3 bases; J trimming: 4 bases; junction bases outside the gene matches: 9. From germline, CDR1 is SGHRS and CDR2 YFSETQ. The length of the CDR3 is 16 residues. The CDR3: CASSSPRDRASDTQYF. The DNA for the CDR3 is TGCGCCAGCAGCTCCCCCAGGGACAGGGCATCAGATACGCAGTATTTT.

The genes are TRBV15 and TRBJ2-1, with D possibly being TRBD1 (6 bases). Germline loops: CDR1 LNHNV, CDR2 YYDKDF (reference sequence). The length of the CDR3 is 15 residues. V lost 0 bases, J lost 8 bases, and 14 bases lay in between. CDR3 nucleotides: TGTGCCACCAGCAGAGATATAGGGGGTGTGGATGAGCAGTTCTTC. Protein product: CATSRDIGGVDEQFF.

The V call is TRBV6-5, the J call TRBJ2-3, with D possibly matching TRBD1 (6 bases). CDR1 and CDR2 (germline): MNHEY, SVGAGI. There are 14 residues in the CDR3. Trimming cost V 6 bases and J 11 bases, with 21 bases left between them. This CDR3 is CASSARDNFWKQYF. The CDR3 DNA follows: TGTGCCAGCAGCGCCCGGGACAACTTCTGGAAGCAGTATTTT.

This chain connects TRBV6-5 to TRBJ1-2; 9 bases are a match to TRBD1. CDR3 length: 15 residues. J was trimmed by 4 bases and V by 2 bases; bases with no gene match: 5. Germline CDR1 is MNHEY and CDR2 is SVGAGI. This chain's CDR3 is CASSYQGQGGYGYTF. In DNA form, the CDR3 reads TGTGCCAGCAGTTACCAGGGACAGGGAGGCTATGGCTACACCTTC.

The chain employs TRBV30 and TRBJ2-5, with 12 bases fitting TRBD2. The germline V gene encodes CDR1 GTSNPN and CDR2 SVGIG (reference sequence). The trim removed 7 bases at V and 5 bases at J, leaving 8 bases unmatched. This CDR3 is built from 14 residues. Here the CDR3 reads CALLLAGGRETQYF. CDR3 nucleotides: TGTGCCTTGTTACTAGCGGGAGGTCGGGAGACCCAGTACTTC.

The J gene is TRBJ2-5, the V gene TRBV5-6; 10 nucleotides line up with TRBD2. V lost 3 bases to trimming and J lost 4 bases; unmatched junction nucleotides: 9. Germline V gene sequence: CDR1 SGHDT, CDR2 YYEEEE. The CDR3 is 16 residues long. CDR3 region: CASSSGVPSGGETQYF. In DNA form, the CDR3 reads TGTGCCAGCAGCTCTGGTGTGCCTAGCGGGGGAGAGACCCAGTACTTC.

This sequence joins TRBV4-3 and TRBJ2-7, with 10 bases that match TRBD1. V gave up 8 bases and J gave up 4 bases; unmatched junction bases: 8. The CDR3 totals 14 residues. CDR1 and CDR2 from the germline V gene are LGHNA and YSLEER. The CDR3 reads CASDRDRGIYEQYF. Here the CDR3 DNA reads TGCGCCAGCGACCGGGACAGGGGAATATACGAGCAGTACTTC.